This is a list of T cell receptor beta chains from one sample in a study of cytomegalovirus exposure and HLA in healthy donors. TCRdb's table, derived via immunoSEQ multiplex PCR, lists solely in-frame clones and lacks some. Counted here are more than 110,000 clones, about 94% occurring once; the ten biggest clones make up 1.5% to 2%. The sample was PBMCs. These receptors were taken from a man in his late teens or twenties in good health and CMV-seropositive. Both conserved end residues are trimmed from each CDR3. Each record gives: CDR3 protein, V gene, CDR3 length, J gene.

ASSPITGGYEAF TRBV4-1 12 TRBJ1-1
ASSLEGRGAGELF TRBV5-6 13 TRBJ2-2
ASTTGQGDIFGYT TRBV5-1 13 TRBJ1-2
ASNDRGTQPQH TRBV19 11 TRBJ1-5
ASSLEREGLYEQY TRBV7-9 13 TRBJ2-7
SVAGGQGVADTQY TRBV29-1 13 TRBJ2-3
ASSQREKLF TRBV14 9 TRBJ1-4
ASSLVSGRAYNEQF TRBV5-5 14 TRBJ2-1
ASSPREEPYEQY TRBV4-2 12 TRBJ2-7
ATSRARGTEAF TRBV15 11 TRBJ1-1
ASSVDIGELF TRBV5-1 10 TRBJ2-2
ASKAPSGTDTQY TRBV6-5 12 TRBJ2-3
ASIPGQGGNYGYT TRBV6-1 13 TRBJ1-2
ASSDSGLTDTQY TRBV19 12 TRBJ2-3
ASSPDRANYGYT TRBV27 12 TRBJ1-2
ASSSRDTGELF TRBV5-4 11 TRBJ2-2
ASSLTGTSGASGELF TRBV7-2 15 TRBJ2-2
ASSLVGANTEAF TRBV28 12 TRBJ1-1
ASSWAGPGSEQY TRBV5-1 12 TRBJ2-7
ASSNRVRRETQY TRBV19 12 TRBJ2-5
AWSEIQGYYGYT TRBV30 12 TRBJ1-2
ASSLSGFSYEQY TRBV7-8 12 TRBJ2-7
ASSETENSPLH TRBV6-5 11 TRBJ1-6
AISEYTEDGYT TRBV10-3 11 TRBJ1-2
ASRLSGQETQY TRBV6-1 11 TRBJ2-5
ASSLSLYNEQF TRBV28 11 TRBJ2-1
ASSTSSGNEQF TRBV7-2 11 TRBJ2-1
ASRMGRENTEAF TRBV2 12 TRBJ1-1
AWSVPLTSGSYYEQY TRBV30 15 TRBJ2-7
ASSLAGVGAEAF TRBV27 12 TRBJ1-1
ASSPVRANTEAF TRBV27 12 TRBJ1-1
ASSESPLGGQETQY TRBV2 14 TRBJ2-5
ASMNWQDGYT TRBV27 10 TRBJ1-2
ASSLGLAGLTDTQY TRBV5-1 14 TRBJ2-3
ASSLDGGTEQY TRBV11-2 11 TRBJ2-7
ASQSGSYNEQF TRBV2 11 TRBJ2-1
ALRLKRGPGVSNSPLH TRBV28 16 TRBJ1-6
ASSLQGSSSYEQY TRBV5-1 13 TRBJ2-7
ASSTGLGETQY TRBV12-5 11 TRBJ2-5
ATSREGGDYGYT TRBV15 12 TRBJ1-2
ASSLGSAGLGGELF TRBV5-4 14 TRBJ2-2
ASSPGTGWEGTDTQY TRBV11-2 15 TRBJ2-3
ASSLNAITDTQY TRBV5-1 12 TRBJ2-3
AWNSGRSYNEQF TRBV30 12 TRBJ2-1
AISRSGGAGTEAF TRBV10-3 13 TRBJ1-1
ASSSGRWDNEQF TRBV19 12 TRBJ2-1
ASSVKGALQETQY TRBV9 13 TRBJ2-5
ASSTGQGNYGYT TRBV19 12 TRBJ1-2
ASSHPSGTNTGELF TRBV28 14 TRBJ2-2
ASSFSRGLYNEQF TRBV5-1 13 TRBJ2-1
ASSVLGRGTEAF TRBV2 12 TRBJ1-1
ASSLDRSAYEQY TRBV5-4 12 TRBJ2-7